Detailed here is one TCR beta chain. It has no known antigen specificity. Nothing much larger sits one base from this clone, and base qualities are not available. This specimen comes from a study of blood T cell repertoires in COVID-19 (dated by TCRdb to 2020 to 2022). Broadly, across the study: The collaborator samples originated in the United States, Italy and Spain and spanned the acute and convalescent phases of COVID-19. Nearly every sample came with metadata listing a de-identified subject ID, COVID-19 status, age in years and sex. The samples were drawn from the first 160 participants of the ongoing ImmuneRACE study and from 1,254 subjects provided by 6 global collaborators. The material from the prospective study consisted of cDNA or gDNA derived from T cells, B-cell-depleted T cells, or PBMCs. HLA class I and class II types, where available, came from metadata supplied by the sample provider rather than from assay-based typing. Subjects who had been exposed to COVID-19, were actively infected with it, or had recovered from it provided the deeply sampled blood TCRbeta repertoires that made up the dataset. The repertoires were released in a freely available public database meant as a resource for research on the immune response to SARS-CoV-2.

TCRbeta CDR3 regions were amplified from genomic DNA by means of the immunoSEQ Assay, a bias-controlled multiplex PCR. In the authors' own workflow: The number of nucleated cells in each sample was estimated by amplification of reference gene primers within the assay. Sequence reads were collapsed and filtered to measure the absolute abundance of every unique TCRbeta CDR3 rearrangement. For each sample, productive Simpson clonality was calculated as the square root of Simpson's diversity index over productive rearrangements. TCRdb's version of the immuneACCESS table is confined to in-frame rearrangements and falls short of the full clone set. An unresolved V gene accounts for under half of the shortfall where checked; the remainder is of unknown origin. V, J and clone size reflect that table, while D and trimming were determined from the DNA. The sample profile shows under 500,000 clones; over 75% of them were found once. In total, the top ten clones hold 1.1% of the sample.

What the study reported, not specific to this receptor: How much clinical and demographic metadata was included differed by source and by participant, and the metadata was provided uncurated.

In the prospective study, participants were 18 to 89 years old, resided in approximately 25 geographic areas of the United States, and were enrolled through a virtual design. To assign participants to cohorts, the prospective study relied on clinical history that participants themselves reported in a screening survey and a study questionnaire. For ImmuneRACE Cohort 3, a participant was defined as recovered based on two consecutive negative NP/OP PCR tests, clearance by a healthcare professional, or resolution of symptoms. Each participant in the prospective study had whole blood, serum and a nasopharyngeal or oropharyngeal swab collected by mobile phlebotomists. Additional blood draws and questionnaires over an approximately 2-month period could optionally be provided by prospective study participants. Before DNA extraction, prospective study blood samples were shipped either frozen or at room temperature.

The receptor comes from a man younger than 45 who had recovered from COVID-19. The sequenced material came from PBMCs or T cells enriched from blood (not recorded which).

The DNA sequence is as follows: TGTGCCAGCAGTTTAATAAATCAGCCCCAGCATTTT. Its product reads: CASSLINQPQHF. The chain was built from TRBV12-3 or TRBV12-4 and TRBJ1-5, with the D gene not clear enough to name. CDR3 length: 12 amino acids, cysteine to phenylalanine. Here the CDR3 DNA is all that survives: 36 bases in frame from base 1. Trimming costs V 2 bases and J 4 bases, and their ends lie 3 bases apart.